Listed here is a single T cell receptor beta chain. The antigen is undetermined. The germline V gene has CDR1 MGHRA and CDR2 YSYEKL. The trim removed 0 bases at V and 9 bases at J, leaving 7 bases unmatched. The CDR3 runs to 16 residues. Study observations and caveats: Tumor Treg TCRs overlapped most with tumor naive CD4+ cells.

Constant-region reverse primers amplified full-length variable regions, followed by semi-nested Nested Universal Primer A PCR. TCRdb independently ran MiXCR on the 5' RACE reads; one entry per CDR3 protein. The sample has roughly 64,000 distinct CDR3 sequences; roughly 22% are singletons. The origin of this receptor is a female donor with breast cancer. The chain couples TRBV4-1 to TRBJ1-4, with 10 bases fitting TRBD1. Source material: memory CD4+ T cells sorted from a lymph node. Described subset: memory CD4+ T cells, CD4+CD45RO+CD25-. The CDR3 DNA is TGCGCCAGCAGCCAAGATTACGGGACAGGGGAAAAAAAACTGTTTTTT. Translation gives CASSQDYGTGEKKLFF.